This T cell receptor beta chain is from a study of Graves' ophthalmopathy and Graves' hyperthyroidism. This clonotype was counted at least ten times. No antigen is known for it. Scientists amplified the TCR beta CDR3 regions from RNA transcripts. RT-PCR in the first round used HTBI primers; a second-round multiplex PCR followed. TCRdb analysed the multiplex PCR reads with MiXCR anew, one entry per CDR3 protein. The repertoire consists of hundreds of thousands of distinct CDR3 sequences, with around 40% occurring once and the leading ten covering less than 55%. Diagnosis relied on clinical symptoms, serum thyroxine, TRAb, thyroid ultrasound and orbital computed tomography. The trim removed 7 bases at V and 5 bases at J, leaving 10 bases unmatched. This CDR3 comprises 15 residues. Whole-study findings and limits: Using a 13-signature model, the authors split ophthalmopathy from stable hyperthyroidism, with 85% to 90% sensitivity and 75% to 82% specificity. Ophthalmopathy progression was predicted with 55% to 71% sensitivity and around 78% specificity.

The receptor was derived from an adult man with Graves' ophthalmopathy. V gene TRBV12-3 or TRBV12-4 combines with J gene TRBJ1-4, with 7 bases lining up with TRBD1. Sequencing input: peripheral blood. The CDR3 region is CASTQRTGRNEKLFF. CDR3 nucleotides: TGTGCCAGCACGCAAAGGACAGGAAGGAATGAAAAACTGTTTTTT.